The present T cell receptor (beta chain) was sequenced within a study of blood T cell repertoires in COVID-19. TCRdb keeps only in-frame clones here, not all; method: immunoSEQ multiplex PCR. The sample lists over 45,000 clones, approximately 89% occurring once. The CDR3 totals 15 residues. Trimming cost V 6 bases and J 3 bases, with 15 bases left between them. From germline, CDR1 is WSHSY and CDR2 SAAADI. V is TRBV10-2 and J is TRBJ1-5; unclear D gene. The sample taken for sequencing was peripheral blood. This receptor was obtained from a woman of 80 years or more with acute or convalescent COVID-19. The CDR3 region is CASSPTRTSNQPQHF. CDR3 coding DNA: TGCGCCAGCAGCCCAACCCGGACTTCCAATCAGCCCCAGCATTTT.